These T cell receptor beta chains were read from a single sample in a study of response to subunit inactivated influenza vaccine. TCRdb used MiXCR to reprocess the RT-PCR reads, holding one entry per CDR3 protein. The repertoire has hundreds of thousands of distinct CDR3 sequences, 11% of them found once; the top ten carry about 11%. These data were also reused for a study on T cells expressing NK-cell markers.

Sequenced here: PBMCs from blood, sampled on the day of vaccination. All receptors derive from a man aged 50-59 years who received an inactivated influenza vaccine. The conserved cysteine and the conserved F or W are not part of the CDR3 here.

TRBV27,TRBJ2-1,ASCRLAAYNEQF
TRBV5-1,TRBJ2-1,ASSLGSGGAGEQF
TRBV18,TRBJ2-7,ASSGDSRREQY
TRBV27,TRBJ1-1,ASSFWDSRSEAF
TRBV20-1,TRBJ1-2,SARRDISYGYT
TRBV28,TRBJ2-1,ASSPRSPGTVVDEQF
TRBV12-3/TRBV12-4,TRBJ1-1,ASRNRDSEAF
TRBV20-1,TRBJ2-7,SASSGTRISYEQY
TRBV5-1,TRBJ2-7,ASSFSDRGQNEQY
TRBV5-1,TRBJ2-1,ASRGTPTLVDEQF
TRBV10-3,TRBJ2-1,AISEASGGVNNEQF
TRBV29-1,TRBJ1-3,SVGVGNTIY
TRBV4-3,TRBJ2-3,ASSQETDGDTQY
TRBV5-1,TRBJ2-1,ASSLNGGRPWEQF
TRBV6-5,TRBJ2-7,ASSYSRGSPYEQY
TRBV7-9,TRBJ1-1,ASSFGQIEAF
TRBV29-1,TRBJ1-5,SVQGPGNNQPQH
TRBV6-2/TRBV6-3,TRBJ2-5,ASSYRTGTLGQETQY
TRBV29-1,TRBJ2-2,SVEQGSRYTGELF
TRBV10-3,TRBJ2-7,AISARPSSYEQY
TRBV6-2/TRBV6-3,TRBJ2-1,ASSYFGGGAVEQF
TRBV3-1,TRBJ1-2,ASSRVNRANYGYT
TRBV6-2/TRBV6-3,TRBJ2-7,ASRPARVSYEQY
TRBV27,TRBJ2-1,ASSPTGGFLNEQF
TRBV10-3,TRBJ2-5,ATKNEETQY
TRBV6-1,TRBJ2-3,ASSQNLRGTDTQY
TRBV2,TRBJ2-4,ASSAGPYRSQNIQY
TRBV28,TRBJ1-4,ASSRDQEEEKLF
TRBV29-1,TRBJ2-1,SVARKQGTIWLAGGNEQF
TRBV20-1,TRBJ2-1,SARDPSGGPSYNEQF
TRBV15,TRBJ2-3,ATSRVRTSGTTDTQY
TRBV25-1,TRBJ2-1,ASSDARGPYNEQF
TRBV12-3/TRBV12-4,TRBJ2-4,ASSLTSGGVNIQY
TRBV7-2,TRBJ1-3,ASARGMFGNTIY
TRBV6-2/TRBV6-3,TRBJ1-2,ASMGAGGAEANYGYT